The 4 T cell receptor beta chains in this list originate from one sample, sequenced in a study of spatial heterogeneity in lung cancer. Time point indicated: sample taken at primary tumor resection. TCRdb re-called the 5' RACE reads through MiXCR, storing one row per CDR3 protein. Among several thousand distinct CDR3 sequences listed, around 8% were seen once. Findings and limits, study-wide: The study found that expanded intratumoral alpha and beta TCR counts tracked tumor mutation counts.

These receptors' targets are unknown. The sample in question was lung tumor tissue, obtained at surgery. The receptors were gathered from a male donor with early-stage non-small cell lung cancer.

The sample holds many counts of this clonotype. The CDR3: CASSFQTYEQYF. The CDR3, as DNA: TGTGCCAGCAGCTTTCAAACCTACGAGCAGTACTTC. The gene calls are TRBV7-9 and TRBJ2-7; D not resolved. Germline V gene sequence: CDR1 SEHNR, CDR2 FQNEAQ (reference sequence). V lost 3 bases and J 2 bases, leaving 5 bases between the germline ends. CDR3 size: 12 residues.

By its share, this clonotype is large. The J gene is TRBJ1-4, the V gene TRBV5-1; the D gene is possibly TRBD1 (6 bases). The germline CDR1 and CDR2 sequences are SGHRS and YFSETQ. With 0 bases removed from V and 6 bases from J, the gap between germline ends came to 12 bases. The CDR3 runs 15 residues. The CDR3 DNA follows: TGCGCCAGCAGCTTGGGTCAGGGGCACGATGAAAAACTGTTTTTT. Its translation: CASSLGQGHDEKLFF.

The V call is TRBV5-6, the J call TRBJ1-2, with D hard to call. Germline loops: CDR1 SGHDT, CDR2 YYEEEE. This CDR3 region has 14 residues. V shed 4 bases and J shed 3 bases, with 13 bases lying between them. DNA for the CDR3: TGTGCCAGCAGCCTTGCTCCAGGTCACTATGGCTACACCTTC. Translation gives CASSLAPGHYGYTF. The full variable domain, its missing parts supplied by reference TRBV5-6 and TRBJ1-2, is DAGVTQSPTHLIKTRGQQVTLRCSPKSGHDTVSWYQQALGQGPQFIFQYYEEEERQRGNFPDRFSGHQFPNYSSELNVNALLLGDSALYLCASSLAPGHYGYTFGSGTRLTVV.

In this sample, this clonotype turned up many times. The chain is built from TRBV5-1 and TRBJ2-5; possibly TRBD1 or TRBD2 for D (6 bases each). V was clipped by 0 bases and J by 5 bases, with 11 bases between them. Per the germline V gene, CDR1 is SGHRS and CDR2 is YFSETQ. The CDR3 loop spans 14 amino acids. This CDR3 reads CASSLVGGRETQYF. CDR3 DNA sequence: TGCGCCAGCAGCTTGGTGGGGGGCCGGGAGACCCAGTACTTC.